Listed below are T cell receptor beta chains from one sample, sequenced in a study of T cell repertoires in cytomegalovirus infection. Antigen specificity for these receptors is unknown. TCRdb called the reads again in MiXCR, with one record for every CDR3 protein. The data contain some 700,000 distinct CDR3 sequences, 33% of them singletons. The sample here was cultured PBMCs, taken from culture after CMV antigen stimulation. The receptors were sampled from a human donor in good health (CMV status not recorded). Some clones in this sample may be carry-over from other donors' samples. Both conserved end residues are part of each CDR3. The D gene is left open where the match is weak. Some rows mark clone size as missing; the rest say once, few, many or name a class of expanded clone.

j_call | clone_size | v_call | d_call | cdr3_aa | cdr3_nt
TRBJ1-1 | many | TRBV12-3/TRBV12-4 | NA | CASSLPGEDTEAFF | TGTGCCAGCAGTCTTCCGGGGGAGGACACTGAAGCTTTCTTT
TRBJ1-5 | NA | TRBV2 | TRBD1 | CASRTGQYDQPQHF | TGTGCCAGCAGGACGGGACAGTACGACCAGCCCCAGCATTTT
TRBJ2-3 | NA | TRBV25-1 | NA | CASRGGTSTDTQYF | TGTGCCAGCCGCGGAGGGACTAGCACAGATACGCAGTATTTT
TRBJ1-2 | NA | TRBV7-9 | TRBD1 | CASSPQGANGYTF | TGTGCCAGCAGCCCACAGGGGGCGAATGGCTACACCTTC
TRBJ2-2 | NA | TRBV4-1 | NA | CASTGITNTGELFF | TGCGCCAGCACTGGCATTACGAACACCGGGGAGCTGTTTTTT
TRBJ2-7 | NA | TRBV2 | TRBD2 | CASSLEGAGGLHEQYF | TGTGCCAGCAGTTTAGAGGGAGCGGGAGGGCTCCACGAGCAGTACTTC
TRBJ1-3 | few | TRBV20-1 | NA | CSVARGFSGNTIYF | TGCAGTGTCGCAAGGGGCTTCTCTGGAAACACCATATATTTT
TRBJ2-7 | NA | TRBV27 | TRBD2 | CASSYTSGPSGEQYF | TGTGCCAGCAGCTATACTAGCGGGCCCAGTGGCGAGCAGTACTTC
TRBJ2-2 | NA | TRBV19 | NA | CASSISRGGTGELFF | TGTGCCAGTAGTATAAGCCGGGGCGGGACCGGGGAGCTGTTTTTT
TRBJ2-7 | few | TRBV28 | NA | CASGGAYEQYF | TGTGCCAGCGGGGGGGCGTACGAGCAGTACTTC
TRBJ1-2 | few | TRBV7-6 | NA | CASRMGAGGYTF | TGTGCCAGCAGAATGGGTGCGGGCGGCTACACCTTC
TRBJ2-7 | few | TRBV7-2 | NA | CASSASDEQYF | TGTGCCAGCAGCGCCTCCGACGAGCAGTACTTC
TRBJ2-3 | few | TRBV18 | NA | CASSPDNADTQYF | TGTGCCAGCTCACCAGACAACGCAGATACGCAGTATTTT
TRBJ2-5 | NA | TRBV7-9 | TRBD2 | CASSPGLAGPETQYF | TGTGCCAGCAGCCCAGGACTAGCGGGGCCTGAGACCCAGTACTTC
TRBJ1-5 | NA | TRBV25-1 | NA | CASSESEGIGPQHF | TGTGCCAGCAGTGAATCTGAGGGTATAGGGCCCCAGCATTTT
TRBJ2-5 | NA | TRBV7-6 | NA | CASSLGHGKETQYF | TGTGCCAGCAGCTTGGGACACGGCAAGGAGACCCAGTACTTC
TRBJ2-3 | NA | TRBV6-4 | TRBD1 | CASRRGTGPTDTQYF | TGTGCCAGCAGGAGGGGGACAGGGCCTACAGATACGCAGTATTTT
TRBJ2-4 | few | TRBV12-3/TRBV12-4 | NA | CASSLSRGSKNIQYF | TGTGCCAGCAGTTTATCAAGGGGCTCCAAAAACATTCAGTACTTC
TRBJ1-1 | NA | TRBV12-3/TRBV12-4 | NA | CASDQAGTNTEAFF | TGTGCCAGTGACCAGGCGGGGACGAACACTGAAGCTTTCTTT
TRBJ2-5 | NA | TRBV12-3/TRBV12-4 | TRBD2 | CASSRTVAGGRETQYF | TGTGCCAGCAGTCGGACCGTAGCGGGAGGCAGAGAGACCCAGTACTTC
TRBJ2-7 | NA | TRBV12-5 | TRBD1 | CASGPQGVSYEQYF | TGTGCTAGTGGCCCTCAGGGGGTCTCCTACGAGCAGTACTTC
TRBJ1-1 | few | TRBV7-2 | NA | CASRQGQLNTEAFF | TGTGCCAGCAGACAAGGACAGCTGAACACTGAAGCTTTCTTT
TRBJ2-7 | NA | TRBV12-3/TRBV12-4 | TRBD1 | CASRIQGSSEQYF | TGTGCCAGCAGAATACAGGGGAGCTCAGAGCAGTACTTC
TRBJ2-1 | few | TRBV4-1 | NA | CASSQEGGNYEQFF | TGCGCCAGCAGCCAAGAGGGGGGCAATTATGAGCAGTTCTTC
TRBJ2-1 | NA | TRBV4-1 | NA | CASSQEVVREQFF | TGCGCCAGCAGCCAAGAGGTTGTAAGGGAGCAGTTCTTC
TRBJ2-1 | NA | TRBV19 | NA | CASMASRYNEQFF | TGTGCCAGTATGGCTAGCAGGTACAATGAGCAGTTCTTC
TRBJ2-1 | few | TRBV10-3 | TRBD2 | CAISEAGVNNEQFF | TGTGCCATCAGTGAAGCGGGAGTAAACAATGAGCAGTTCTTC
TRBJ1-1 | NA | TRBV27 | NA | CASSLSRPTEAFF | TGTGCCAGCAGTCTCTCTAGGCCCACTGAAGCTTTCTTT
TRBJ1-2 | few | TRBV7-2 | NA | CASSRDGNLYGYTF | TGTGCCAGCTCCCGAGATGGGAACCTCTATGGCTACACCTTC
TRBJ1-2 | NA | TRBV19 | NA | CASSADRWSYGYTF | TGTGCCAGTTCGGCCGACAGGTGGTCGTATGGCTACACCTTC
TRBJ2-7 | few | TRBV7-9 | NA | CASSLEGVAYEQYF | TGTGCCAGCAGCTTAGAGGGGGTGGCCTACGAGCAGTACTTC
TRBJ1-6 | NA | TRBV20-1 | NA | CSARDYPRVPALHF | TGCAGTGCTAGAGACTACCCCAGGGTCCCGGCCCTCCACTTT
TRBJ2-5 | NA | TRBV12-3/TRBV12-4 | TRBD2 | CASSRPGLGTETQYF | TGTGCCAGCAGTCGACCGGGACTAGGGACGGAGACCCAGTACTTC
TRBJ2-7 | NA | TRBV6-1 | TRBD2 | CASSYKVGGRANEQYF | TGTGCCAGCAGTTATAAGGTTGGCGGGAGGGCGAATGAGCAGTACTTC
TRBJ2-5 | few | TRBV28 | NA | CASGGLMETQYF | TGTGCCAGCGGGGGATTGATGGAGACCCAGTACTTC
TRBJ1-5 | NA | TRBV12-5 | NA | CASGPPTGGNQPQHF | TGTGCTAGTGGTCCACCGACAGGAGGGAATCAGCCCCAGCATTTT
TRBJ2-7 | NA | TRBV20-1 | TRBD2 | CSAPTAGLAPYEQYF | TGCAGTGCACCGACGGCGGGACTAGCCCCCTACGAGCAGTACTTC
TRBJ2-3 | NA | TRBV7-9 | TRBD2 | CASGRASGGATDTQYF | TGTGCCAGCGGTCGGGCTAGCGGGGGGGCGACAGATACGCAGTATTTT
TRBJ2-5 | many | TRBV19 | NA | CASSMTSEETQYF | TGTGCCAGTAGTATGACTAGTGAGGAGACCCAGTACTTC
TRBJ2-1 | NA | TRBV4-1 | TRBD2 | CASSQVSRGGEQFF | TGCGCCAGCAGCCAAGTCTCGCGGGGGGGAGAGCAGTTCTTC
TRBJ2-1 | few | TRBV6-6 | NA | CASSLPPGKVNNEQFF | TGTGCCAGCAGCCTCCCACCCGGCAAAGTTAACAATGAGCAGTTCTTC